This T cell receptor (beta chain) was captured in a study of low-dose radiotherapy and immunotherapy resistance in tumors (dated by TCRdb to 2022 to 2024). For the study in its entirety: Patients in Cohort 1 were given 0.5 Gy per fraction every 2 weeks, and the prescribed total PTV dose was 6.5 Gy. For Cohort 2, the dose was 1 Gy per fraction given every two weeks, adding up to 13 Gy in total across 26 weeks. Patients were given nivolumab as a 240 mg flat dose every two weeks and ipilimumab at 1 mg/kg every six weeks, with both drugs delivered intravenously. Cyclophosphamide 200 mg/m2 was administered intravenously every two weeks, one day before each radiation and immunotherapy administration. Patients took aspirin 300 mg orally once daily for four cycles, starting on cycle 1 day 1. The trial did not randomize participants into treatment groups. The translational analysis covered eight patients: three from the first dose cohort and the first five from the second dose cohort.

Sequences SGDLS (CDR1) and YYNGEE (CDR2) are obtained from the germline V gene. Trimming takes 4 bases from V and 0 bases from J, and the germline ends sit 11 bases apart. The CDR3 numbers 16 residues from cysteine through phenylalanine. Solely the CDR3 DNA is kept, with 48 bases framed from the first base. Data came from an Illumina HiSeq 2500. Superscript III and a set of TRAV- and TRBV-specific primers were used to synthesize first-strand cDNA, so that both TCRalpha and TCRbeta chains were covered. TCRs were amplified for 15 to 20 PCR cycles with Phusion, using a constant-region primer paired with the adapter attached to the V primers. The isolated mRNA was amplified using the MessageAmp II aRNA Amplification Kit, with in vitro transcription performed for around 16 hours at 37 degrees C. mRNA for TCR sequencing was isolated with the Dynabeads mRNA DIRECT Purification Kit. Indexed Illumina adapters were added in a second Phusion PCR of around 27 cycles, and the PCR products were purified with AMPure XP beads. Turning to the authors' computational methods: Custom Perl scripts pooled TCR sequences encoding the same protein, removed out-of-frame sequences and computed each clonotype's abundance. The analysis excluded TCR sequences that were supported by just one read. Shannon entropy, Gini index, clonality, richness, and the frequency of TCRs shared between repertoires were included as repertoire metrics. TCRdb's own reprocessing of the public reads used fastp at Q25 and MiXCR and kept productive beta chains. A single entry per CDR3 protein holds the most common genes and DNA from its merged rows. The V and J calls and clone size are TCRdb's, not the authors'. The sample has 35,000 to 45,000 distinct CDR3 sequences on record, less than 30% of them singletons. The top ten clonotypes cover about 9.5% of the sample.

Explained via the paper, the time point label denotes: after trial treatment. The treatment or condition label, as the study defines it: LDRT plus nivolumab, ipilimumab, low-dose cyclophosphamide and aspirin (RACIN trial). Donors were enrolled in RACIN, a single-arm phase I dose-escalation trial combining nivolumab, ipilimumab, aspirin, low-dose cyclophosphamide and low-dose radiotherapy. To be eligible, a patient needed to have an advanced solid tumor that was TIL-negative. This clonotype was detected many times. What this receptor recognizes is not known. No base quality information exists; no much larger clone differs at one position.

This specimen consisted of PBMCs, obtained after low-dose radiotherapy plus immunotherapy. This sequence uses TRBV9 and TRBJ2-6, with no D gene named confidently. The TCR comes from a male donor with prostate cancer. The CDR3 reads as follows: CASSPLPTSGANVLTF. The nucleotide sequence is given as TGTGCCAGCAGCCCACTCCCGACCTCTGGGGCCAACGTCCTGACTTTC.